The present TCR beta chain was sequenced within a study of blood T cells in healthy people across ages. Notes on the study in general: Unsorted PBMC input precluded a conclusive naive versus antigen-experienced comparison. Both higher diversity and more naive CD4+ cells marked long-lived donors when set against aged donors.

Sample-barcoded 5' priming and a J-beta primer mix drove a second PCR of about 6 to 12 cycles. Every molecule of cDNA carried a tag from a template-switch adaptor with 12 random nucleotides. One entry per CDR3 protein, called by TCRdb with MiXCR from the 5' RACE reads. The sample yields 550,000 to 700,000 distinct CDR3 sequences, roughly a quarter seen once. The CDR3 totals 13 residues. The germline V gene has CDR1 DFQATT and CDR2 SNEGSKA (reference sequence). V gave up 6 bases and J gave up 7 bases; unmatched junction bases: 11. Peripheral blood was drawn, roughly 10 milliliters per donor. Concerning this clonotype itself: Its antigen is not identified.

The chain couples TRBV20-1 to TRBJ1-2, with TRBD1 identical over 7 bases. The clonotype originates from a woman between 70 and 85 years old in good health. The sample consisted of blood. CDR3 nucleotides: TGCAGTGCAGGGACAGTTGCCGCGTTTGGCTACACCTTC. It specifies CSAGTVAAFGYTF.